This T cell receptor beta chain was retrieved from a study of cytomegalovirus exposure and HLA in healthy donors. Study observations and caveats: Data from an earlier analysis indicated that most TCR beta V segments were productive either about 90% or about 30% of the time.

PCR employed 60 Vbeta and 13 Jbeta primers. TCRdb's table, derived via immunoSEQ multiplex PCR, lists solely in-frame clones and lacks some. Found here are 200,000 to 250,000 clones, about 80% of them singletons; the top ten hold around 16%. On this clone: Its antigen is not identified. Other DNA sequences within the sample encode an identical CDR3.

The CDR3 loop spans 13 amino acids. Germline V lookup: CDR1 SGHTA, CDR2 FQGNSA. V shed 5 bases, J shed 2 bases, and the junction held 2 bases outside the gene matches. Source material: PBMCs. The sequence was collected from a man aged 35 to 55 in good health and CMV-seronegative. This chain joins TRBV7-2 and TRBJ1-2, with 7 bases lining up with TRBD1. In DNA, the CDR3 is TGTGCCAGCAGCCTGGGACAGAACTATGGCTACACCTTC. As protein: CASSLGQNYGYTF. The variable domain in full, completed from reference TRBV7-2 and TRBJ1-2, reads GAGVSQSPSNKVTEKGKDVELRCDPISGHTALYWYRQSLGQGLEFLIYFQGNSAPDKSGLPSDRFSAERTGGSVSTLTIQRTQQEDSAVYLCASSLGQNYGYTFGSGTRLTVV.